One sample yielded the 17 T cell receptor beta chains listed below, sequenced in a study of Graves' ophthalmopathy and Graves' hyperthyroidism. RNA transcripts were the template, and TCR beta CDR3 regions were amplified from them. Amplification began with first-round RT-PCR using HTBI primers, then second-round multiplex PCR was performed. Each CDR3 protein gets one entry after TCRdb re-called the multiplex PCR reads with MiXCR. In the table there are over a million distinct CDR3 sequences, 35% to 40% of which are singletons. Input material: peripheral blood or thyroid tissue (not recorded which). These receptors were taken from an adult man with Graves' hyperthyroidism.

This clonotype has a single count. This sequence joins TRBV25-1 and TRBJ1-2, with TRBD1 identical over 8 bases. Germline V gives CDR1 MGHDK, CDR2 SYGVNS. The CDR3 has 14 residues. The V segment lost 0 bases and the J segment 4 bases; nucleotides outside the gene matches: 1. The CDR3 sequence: CASSEYGQGYGYTF. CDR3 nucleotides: TGTGCCAGCAGTGAATACGGACAGGGCTATGGCTACACCTTC.

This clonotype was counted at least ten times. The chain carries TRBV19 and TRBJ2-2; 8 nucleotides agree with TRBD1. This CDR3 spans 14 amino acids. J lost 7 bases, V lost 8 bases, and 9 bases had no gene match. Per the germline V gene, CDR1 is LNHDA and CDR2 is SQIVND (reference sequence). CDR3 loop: CASGVTGVDGELFF. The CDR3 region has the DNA TGTGCCAGTGGCGTGACAGGGGTTGACGGGGAGCTGTTTTTT.

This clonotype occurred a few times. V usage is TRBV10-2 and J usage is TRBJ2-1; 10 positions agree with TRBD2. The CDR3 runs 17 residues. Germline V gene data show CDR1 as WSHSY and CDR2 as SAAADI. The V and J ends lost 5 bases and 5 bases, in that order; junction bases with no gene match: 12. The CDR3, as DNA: TGCGCCAGCAGTCGGCTAGCGGGGGCCCAGGGGAACAATGAGCAGTTCTTC. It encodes CASSRLAGAQGNNEQFF.

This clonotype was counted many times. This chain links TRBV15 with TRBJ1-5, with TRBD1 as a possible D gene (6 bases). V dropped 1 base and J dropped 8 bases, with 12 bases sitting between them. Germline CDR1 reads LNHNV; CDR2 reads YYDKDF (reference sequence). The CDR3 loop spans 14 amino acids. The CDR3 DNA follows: TGTGCCACCAGCAGAGGTGGGGGGCTTGAGCCCCAGCATTTT. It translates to CATSRGGGLEPQHF.

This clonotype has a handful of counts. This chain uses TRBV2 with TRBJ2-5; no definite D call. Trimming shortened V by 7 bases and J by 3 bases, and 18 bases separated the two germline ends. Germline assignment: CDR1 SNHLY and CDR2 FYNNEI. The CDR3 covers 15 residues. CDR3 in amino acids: CASTVSRNAKETQYF. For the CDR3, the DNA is TGTGCCAGCACCGTCTCGCGGAACGCGAAAGAGACCCAGTACTTC. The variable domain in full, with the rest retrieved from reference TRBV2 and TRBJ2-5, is EPEVTQTPSHQVTQMGQEVILRCVPISNHLYFYWYRQILGQKVEFLVSFYNNEISEKSEIFDDQFSVERPDGSNFTLKIRSTKLEDSAMYFCASTVSRNAKETQYFGPGTRLLVL.

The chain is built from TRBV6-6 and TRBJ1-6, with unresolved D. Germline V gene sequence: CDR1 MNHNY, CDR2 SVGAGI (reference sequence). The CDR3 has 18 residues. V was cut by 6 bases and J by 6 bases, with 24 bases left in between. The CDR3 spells CASRSPPGRLMGNSPLHF. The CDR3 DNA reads TGTGCCAGCAGATCCCCTCCGGGCCGCTTGATGGGTAATTCACCCCTCCACTTT.

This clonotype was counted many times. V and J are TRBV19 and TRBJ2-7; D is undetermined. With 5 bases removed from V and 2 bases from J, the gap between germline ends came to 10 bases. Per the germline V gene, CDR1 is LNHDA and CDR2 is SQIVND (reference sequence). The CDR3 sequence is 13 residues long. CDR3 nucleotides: TGTGCCAGTAGTGCGAAAGGGACCTACGAGCAGTACTTC. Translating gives CASSAKGTYEQYF.

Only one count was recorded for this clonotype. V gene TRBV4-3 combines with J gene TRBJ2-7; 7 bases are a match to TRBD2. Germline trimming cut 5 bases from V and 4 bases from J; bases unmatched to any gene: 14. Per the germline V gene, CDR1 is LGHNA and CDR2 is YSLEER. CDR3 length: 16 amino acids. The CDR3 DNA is TGCGCCAGCAGCTTCCAGACTAGCCCTACGGTTTACGAGCAGTACTTC. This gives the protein CASSFQTSPTVYEQYF.

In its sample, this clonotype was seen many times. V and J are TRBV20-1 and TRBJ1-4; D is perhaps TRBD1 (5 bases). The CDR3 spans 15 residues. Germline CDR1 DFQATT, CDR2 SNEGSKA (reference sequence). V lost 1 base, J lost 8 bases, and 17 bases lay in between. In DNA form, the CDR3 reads TGCAGTGCTAGAGGGCTAGGGGCAGGTGGAGAAAAACTGTTTTTT. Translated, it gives CSARGLGAGGEKLFF.

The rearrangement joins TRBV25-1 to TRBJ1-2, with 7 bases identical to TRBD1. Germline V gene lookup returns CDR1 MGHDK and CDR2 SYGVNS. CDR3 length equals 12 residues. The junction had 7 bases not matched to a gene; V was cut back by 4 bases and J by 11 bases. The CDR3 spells CASSAGTDGYTF. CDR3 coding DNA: TGTGCCAGCAGTGCCGGGACAGACGGTTACACCTTC.

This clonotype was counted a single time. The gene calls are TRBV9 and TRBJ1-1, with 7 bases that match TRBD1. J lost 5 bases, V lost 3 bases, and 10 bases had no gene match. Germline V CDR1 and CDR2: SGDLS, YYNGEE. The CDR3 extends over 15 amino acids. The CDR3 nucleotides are TGTGCCAGCAGCGCGAGGACAGGCCCCGGTACTGAAGCTTTCTTT. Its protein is CASSARTGPGTEAFF.

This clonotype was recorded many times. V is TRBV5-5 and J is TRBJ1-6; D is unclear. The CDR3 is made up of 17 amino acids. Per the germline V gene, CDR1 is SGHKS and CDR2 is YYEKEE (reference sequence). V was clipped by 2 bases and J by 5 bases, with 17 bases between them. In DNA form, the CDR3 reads TGTGCCAGCAGCTTCGGTCGAGAAACCGACGATAATTCACCCCTCCACTTT. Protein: CASSFGRETDDNSPLHF.

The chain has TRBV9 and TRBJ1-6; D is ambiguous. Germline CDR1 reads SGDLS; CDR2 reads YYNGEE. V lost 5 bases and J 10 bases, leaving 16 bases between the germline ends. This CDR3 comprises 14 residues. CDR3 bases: TGTGCCAGCAGTTATCCAGGCGAAGAATCACCCCTCCACTTT. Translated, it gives CASSYPGEESPLHF.

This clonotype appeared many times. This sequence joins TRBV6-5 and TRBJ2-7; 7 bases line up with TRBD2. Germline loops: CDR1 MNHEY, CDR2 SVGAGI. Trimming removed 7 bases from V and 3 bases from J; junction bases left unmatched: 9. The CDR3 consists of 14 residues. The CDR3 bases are TGTGCCAGCACCGATTCGGGGGGAAACTACGAGCAGTACTTC. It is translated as CASTDSGGNYEQYF.

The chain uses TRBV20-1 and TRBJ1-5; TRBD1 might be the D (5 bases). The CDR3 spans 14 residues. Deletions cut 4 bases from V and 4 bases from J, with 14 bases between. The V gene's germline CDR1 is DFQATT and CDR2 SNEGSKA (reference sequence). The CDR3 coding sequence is TGCAGTGCTACACCCCGGGACCCTAATCAGCCCCAGCATTTT. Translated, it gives CSATPRDPNQPQHF.

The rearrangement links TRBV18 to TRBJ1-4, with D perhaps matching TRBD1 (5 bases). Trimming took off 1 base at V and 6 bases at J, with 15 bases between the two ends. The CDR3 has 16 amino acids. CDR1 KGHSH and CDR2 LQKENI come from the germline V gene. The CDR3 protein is CASSPRGVENDEKLFF. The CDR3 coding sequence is TGTGCCAGCTCACCACGAGGGGTGGAGAATGATGAAAAACTGTTTTTT.

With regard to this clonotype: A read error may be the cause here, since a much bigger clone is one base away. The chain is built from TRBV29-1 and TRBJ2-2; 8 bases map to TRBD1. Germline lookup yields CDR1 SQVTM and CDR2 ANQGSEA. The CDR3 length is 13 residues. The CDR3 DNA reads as TGCAGCGTAGGGCAGGGGGCGGCCGGGGGGCTGTTTTTT. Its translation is CSVGQGAAGGLFF.